Each of the 23 T cell receptor beta chains below was sequenced from the same sample in a study of CD8+CD57+ T cells in acquired aplastic anemia (dated by TCRdb to the late 2010s). The reads were generated on an Illumina HiSeq 2000. Genomic DNA served as template for TCR beta VDJ combination and CDR3 sequence profiling. TCRdb redid the processing of the public reads, applying fastp at Q25 and MiXCR, and retained in-frame beta chains. Identical CDR3 protein sequences are pooled into one entry, listed with their most common genes and DNA. This sample comprises around 430,000 distinct CDR3 sequences, about a third of them detected only once. Less than 1% of the sample belongs to the ten largest clones. Flow cytometry had shown CD8+CD57+ cell expansion in the patients selected for sequencing. The sample consisted of sorted CD4+, CD8+, or CD8+CD57+ T cells (not recorded which) from PBMCs. The receptors here all came from a human donor with aplastic anemia.

Turning to this clonotype: One junction end disagrees with the germline gene, perhaps due to a read error. CDR3 amino acids: CASSRLGGANYGYTF. The CDR3 nucleotides read TGTGCCAGCAGTCGGCTCGGAGGGGCCAACTATGGCTACACCTTC. V gene TRBV10-3 combines with J gene TRBJ1-2, with D perhaps matching TRBD1 (5 bases). The length of the CDR3 is 15 residues. Germline-derived CDR1 and CDR2 are ENHRY and SYGVKD.

This clonotype was found a few times. The chain has TRBV7-9 and TRBJ2-3, with D perhaps assigned TRBD1 or TRBD2 (5 bases each). This CDR3 region has 15 residues. The ends were cut back, 5 bases at V and 5 bases at J, with 17 bases in the middle. Germline-derived CDR1 and CDR2 are SEHNR and FQNEAQ (reference sequence). The CDR3 sequence: CASSQWDQGKDTQYF. CDR3 coding DNA: TGTGCCAGCAGCCAATGGGACCAAGGGAAAGATACGCAGTATTTT.

This chain connects TRBV2 to TRBJ1-3, with D unresolved. Trimming stripped 3 bases from V and 0 bases from J, with 6 bases between. The germline V gene encodes CDR1 SNHLY and CDR2 FYNNEI. This CDR3 has 14 residues. CDR3 region: CASSEEDSGNTIYF. The CDR3 bases are TGTGCCAGCAGTGAGGAGGACTCTGGAAACACCATATATTTT.

The table lists this clonotype with a few counts. Here the CDR3 DNA reads TGCGCCAGCAGCTTGTTTATGGGGCTAGCGGGAGCAGATACGCAGTATTTT. Translating it yields CASSLFMGLAGADTQYF. This chain connects TRBV5-1 to TRBJ2-3; TRBD2 matches 10 bases. V trimming: 1 base; J trimming: 4 bases; junction bases outside the gene matches: 9. The CDR3 sequence is 17 residues long. Per germline, CDR1 SGHRS and CDR2 YFSETQ.

This clonotype was recorded many times. V usage is TRBV25-1 and J usage is TRBJ1-1; the D gene is possibly TRBD1 (5 bases). This CDR3 contains 15 residues. Germline CDR1 MGHDK, CDR2 SYGVNS. Trimming shortened V by 2 bases and J by 3 bases, and 13 bases separated the two germline ends. CDR3 coding DNA: TGTGCCAGCAGTGAACCGGGTAGGGGAGACACTGAAGCTTTCTTT. Residues: CASSEPGRGDTEAFF.

CDR3 protein: CAISERVLSTDTQYF. The CDR3 DNA sequence: TGTGCCATCAGTGAGCGCGTACTGAGCACAGATACGCAGTACTTC. The chain couples TRBV10-3 to TRBJ2-5; D call uncertain. Deletions cut 2 bases from V and 11 bases from J, with 21 bases between. The CDR3 length is 15 residues. Germline assignment: CDR1 ENHRY and CDR2 SYGVKD.

This chain connects TRBV2 to TRBJ1-2, with a weak D call TRBD1 (6 bases). The CDR3 runs to 14 residues. CDR1 and CDR2 (germline): SNHLY, FYNNEI. The germline V and J ends were trimmed by 5 bases and 7 bases, with 17 bases remaining between them. The CDR3 region has the DNA TGTGCCAGCAGTTTACAGGGACCAGGGTTTGGCTACACCTTC. This gives the protein CASSLQGPGFGYTF.

The sample holds a few counts of this clonotype. The chain recombines TRBV2 with TRBJ2-5; D is perhaps TRBD1 (6 bases). The CDR3 loop spans 14 amino acids. V was cut by 6 bases and J by 3 bases, with 14 bases left in between. The V gene's germline CDR1 is SNHLY and CDR2 FYNNEI. This CDR3 reads CASRGVTGKETQYF. For the CDR3, the DNA is TGTGCCAGCAGGGGGGTAACAGGGAAAGAGACCCAGTACTTC. Supplemented by reference TRBV2 and TRBJ2-5, the full variable domain reads EPEVTQTPSHQVTQMGQEVILRCVPISNHLYFYWYRQILGQKVEFLVSFYNNEISEKSEIFDDQFSVERPDGSNFTLKIRSTKLEDSAMYFCASRGVTGKETQYFGPGTRLLVL.

This clonotype was seen at least ten times. The chain has TRBV6-4 and TRBJ1-6; D gene unclear. Germline CDR1 reads MRHNA; CDR2 reads SNTAGT. The CDR3 totals 10 residues. The ends were cut back, 7 bases at V and 9 bases at J, with 4 bases in the middle. CDR3 loop: CASIVSPLHF. In nucleotides, the CDR3 is TGTGCCAGCATCGTTTCACCCCTCCACTTT.

This clonotype was recorded at least ten times. The CDR3 spells CASSEEGGQAGAFF. CDR3 in DNA: TGTGCCAGCAGTGAAGAAGGTGGACAAGCGGGAGCTTTCTTT. The genes are TRBV2 and TRBJ1-1; a possible D gene is TRBD1 (5 bases). CDR1 and CDR2 from the germline V gene are SNHLY and FYNNEI. This CDR3 has 14 residues. The V and J ends lost 1 base and 10 bases respectively, with 16 bases between them.

CDR3 sequence (DNA): TGCGCCAGCAGCTTGGGCAGGACGGACACTGAAGCTTTCTTT. It specifies CASSLGRTDTEAFF. The chain links TRBV5-1 to TRBJ1-1; D is uncertain. From germline, CDR1 is SGHRS and CDR2 YFSETQ. V gave up 0 bases and J gave up 3 bases, with 9 bases separating them. The CDR3 contains 14 residues.

In this sample, this clonotype turned up many times. The gene calls are TRBV20-1 and TRBJ1-6; 8 positions match TRBD1. With 2 bases clipped from V and 14 bases from J, the junction kept 11 bases outside the gene matches. The CDR3 has 14 amino acids. Germline V CDR1 and CDR2: DFQATT, SNEGSKA (reference sequence). For the CDR3, the DNA is TGCAGTGCTAGAACGGACAGGGACCCTAGGGCCCTCCACTTT. Encoded protein: CSARTDRDPRALHF.

The sample holds a few counts of this clonotype. The V and J genes are TRBV5-1 and TRBJ1-1, with D perhaps TRBD1 (5 bases). Germline V lookup: CDR1 SGHRS, CDR2 YFSETQ. V gave up 2 bases and J gave up 6 bases, with 11 bases separating them. CDR3 length: 13 amino acids. The CDR3 region has the DNA TGCGCCAGCAGCTTTGGGGGTAGTGCTGAAGCTTTCTTT. This codes for CASSFGGSAEAFF.

There are many counts of this clonotype. The chain links TRBV20-1 to TRBJ1-2; no firm D call. In germline, CDR1 is DFQATT, CDR2 SNEGSKA (reference sequence). Trimming left V 1 base short and J 2 bases short, with 11 bases between. CDR3 length: 14 amino acids. CDR3 residues: CSARGETQNYGYTF. CDR3 in DNA: TGCAGTGCTAGAGGGGAGACACAAAACTATGGCTACACCTTC.

This chain joins TRBV25-1 and TRBJ1-1; D gene ambiguous. The V and J ends lost 1 base and 0 bases respectively, with 9 bases between them. Germline V lookup: CDR1 MGHDK, CDR2 SYGVNS. The CDR3 spans 15 residues. The DNA of the CDR3 is TGTGCCAGCAGTGAATCGAGCAGAATGAACACTGAAGCTTTCTTT. Its protein product is CASSESSRMNTEAFF.

The table lists this clonotype with many counts. The J gene is TRBJ1-6, the V gene TRBV15; D not resolved. V was pared by 0 bases and J by 13 bases, with 7 bases between. Germline V gene data show CDR1 as LNHNV and CDR2 as YYDKDF (reference sequence). This CDR3 has 12 residues. CDR3 in DNA: TGTGCCACCAGCAGAGATCTTCCCCCCCTCCACTTT. Translation: CATSRDLPPLHF.

Comments on this clonotype: A much larger clone lies a single base off, so this may be a read error. The rearrangement joins TRBV7-9 to TRBJ2-5, with D unclear. This CDR3 is 13 amino acids long. Germline V gene data show CDR1 as SEHNR and CDR2 as FQNEAQ (reference sequence). The ends were cut back, 5 bases at V and 5 bases at J, with 12 bases in the middle. The CDR3 is CASSLPPWETQYF. The DNA of the CDR3 is TGTGCCAGCAGCCTACCTCCGTGGGAGACCCAGTACTTC.

This clonotype was counted only a few times. The CDR3 loop is CSAATGRIDEQFF. The DNA of the CDR3 is TGCAGTGCTGCGACAGGGAGGATTGATGAGCAGTTCTTC. The chain recombines TRBV20-1 with TRBJ2-7, with D possibly matching TRBD1 (7 bases). The DNA end is more similar to TRBJ2-1, so the J call may be wrong. CDR1 and CDR2 from the germline V gene are DFQATT and SNEGSKA (reference sequence). The CDR3 totals 13 residues.

The chain combines TRBV5-5 with TRBJ1-2; a weak D match, TRBD1 (5 bases). This CDR3 has 15 residues. V shed 0 bases and J shed 8 bases, with 17 bases lying between them. The V gene's germline CDR1 is SGHKS and CDR2 YYEKEE (reference sequence). The CDR3 loop is CASSLVPERGRGYTF. The CDR3 nucleotides read TGTGCCAGCAGCTTGGTTCCCGAGAGGGGACGCGGCTACACCTTC.

This chain joins TRBV25-1 and TRBJ1-2; 7 bases are a match to TRBD1. There are 14 residues in the CDR3. J gave up 3 bases and V 6 bases, and 7 bases lay outside the gene matches. Germline V gene sequence: CDR1 MGHDK, CDR2 SYGVNS. The CDR3 reads CASRMGGTDYGYTF. The CDR3 coding sequence is TGTGCCAGCAGGATGGGGGGGACAGACTATGGCTACACCTTC.

This clonotype was seen at least ten times. This rearrangement joins TRBV19 to TRBJ2-3, with 9 bases lining up with TRBD2. The ends lost 5 bases at V and 2 bases at J; junction bases unmatched: 2. From germline, CDR1 is LNHDA and CDR2 SQIVND (reference sequence). The CDR3 extends over 14 amino acids. The chain's CDR3 is CASSLAGATDTQYF. CDR3 sequence (DNA): TGTGCCAGTAGTTTAGCGGGAGCCACAGATACGCAGTATTTT.

This clonotype was seen many times. The CDR3 protein is CSAKTSGTTYEQYF. CDR3 bases: TGCAGTGCTAAGACTAGCGGAACCACCTACGAGCAGTACTTC. This rearrangement joins TRBV20-1 to TRBJ2-7, with 9 nucleotides matching TRBD2. This CDR3 has 14 residues. V trimming: 4 bases; J trimming: 2 bases; junction bases outside the gene matches: 6. The germline V gene has CDR1 DFQATT and CDR2 SNEGSKA (reference sequence).

This clonotype occurred many times. The chain links TRBV14 to TRBJ1-2; D is undetermined. The V gene lost 1 base and the J gene lost 4 bases, with 10 bases spanning the gap. This CDR3 region has 14 residues. In germline, CDR1 is SGHDN, CDR2 FVKESK. CDR3 in amino acids: CASSQVSPIYGYTF. DNA of the CDR3: TGTGCCAGCAGCCAAGTCAGTCCAATCTATGGCTACACCTTC.